This passage covers 5 T cell receptor beta chains from one sample sequenced in a study of early T cells in non-severe SARS-CoV-2 infection. TCRdb called the 5' RACE reads again in MiXCR, with one record for every CDR3 protein. The sample lists around 23,000 distinct CDR3 sequences, roughly 4.4% occurring once. Sequencing used whole blood. Source of these receptors: an adult who was a healthcare worker with PCR-confirmed SARS-CoV-2 infection or an uninfected control (not recorded which).

The gene calls are TRBV15 and TRBJ1-1; D not resolved. CDR1 and CDR2 (germline): LNHNV, YYDKDF (reference sequence). The CDR3 spans 11 residues. V lost 6 bases to trimming and J lost 8 bases, with 10 bases between them. This CDR3 is CATRNNKEAFF. The CDR3 DNA reads TGTGCCACCAGGAATAATAAAGAAGCTTTCTTT.

In its sample, this clonotype was seen many times. The CDR3 is CASSPPRGRYTF. For the CDR3, the DNA is TGTGCCAGCAGTCCACCCCGGGGGCGCTACACCTTC. The rearrangement links TRBV27 to TRBJ1-2, with a possible D match to TRBD1 (6 bases). Germline lookup yields CDR1 MNHEY and CDR2 SMNVEV (reference sequence). Trimming removed 5 bases at V and 9 bases at J, with 13 bases between. The CDR3 spans 12 residues.

The rearrangement uses TRBV23-1 and TRBJ2-5, with D possibly being TRBD1 (5 bases). TRBV23-1 is an ORF for which the function is uncertain. The V end lost 2 bases, the J end lost 1 base, and 14 bases lay between the germline ends. There are 16 residues in the CDR3. The CDR3 protein is CASSQIGRQGQETQYF. Written as DNA, the CDR3 is TGCGCCAGCAGTCAAATCGGGCGGCAGGGCCAAGAGACCCAGTACTTC.

This clonotype was seen repeatedly, ten times or more. The rearrangement joins TRBV20-1 to TRBJ2-7, with TRBD2 identical over 11 bases. Germline V gene data show CDR1 as DFQATT and CDR2 as SNEGSKA (reference sequence). This CDR3 region has 14 residues. Losses at the gene ends were 0 bases for V and 8 bases for J; bases not matched to a gene: 6. The CDR3 sequence: CSARDVLAGVKQYF. The CDR3 bases are TGCAGTGCTAGAGATGTACTAGCGGGAGTCAAGCAGTACTTC.

This clonotype was detected a few times. The chain links TRBV27 to TRBJ2-5; 14 bases agree with TRBD2. CDR3 size: 18 residues. The trim removed 4 bases at V and 1 base at J, leaving 8 bases unmatched. Germline CDR1 MNHEY, CDR2 SMNVEV (reference sequence). The chain's CDR3 is CASSSLGLAGGFQETQYF. The CDR3 DNA reads TGTGCCAGCAGTTCCCTCGGACTAGCGGGAGGTTTCCAAGAGACCCAGTACTTC.